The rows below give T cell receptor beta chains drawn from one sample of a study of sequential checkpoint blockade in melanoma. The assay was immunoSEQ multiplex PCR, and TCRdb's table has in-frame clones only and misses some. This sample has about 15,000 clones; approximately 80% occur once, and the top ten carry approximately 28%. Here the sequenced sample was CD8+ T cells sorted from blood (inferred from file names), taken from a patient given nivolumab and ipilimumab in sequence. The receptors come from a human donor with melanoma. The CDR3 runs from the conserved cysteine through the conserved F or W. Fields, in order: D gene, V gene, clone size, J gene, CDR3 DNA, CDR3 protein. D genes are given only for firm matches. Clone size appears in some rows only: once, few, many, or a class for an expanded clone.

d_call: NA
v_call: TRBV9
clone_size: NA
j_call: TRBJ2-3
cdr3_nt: TGTGCCAGCAGCCCCATGGACTTTGATACGCAGTATTTT
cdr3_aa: CASSPMDFDTQYF

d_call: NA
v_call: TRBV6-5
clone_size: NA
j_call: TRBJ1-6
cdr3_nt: TGTGCCAGCAGCGAACAGGTTACGCTCTCTTCACCCCTCCACTTT
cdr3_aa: CASSEQVTLSSPLHF

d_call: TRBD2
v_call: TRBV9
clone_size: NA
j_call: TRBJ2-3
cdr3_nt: TGTGCCAGCAGCCCTCGGACTAGCGGGAGCACAGATACGCAGTATTTT
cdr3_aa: CASSPRTSGSTDTQYF

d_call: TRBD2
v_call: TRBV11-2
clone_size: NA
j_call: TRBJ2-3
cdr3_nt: TGTGCCAGCCGAACATCCAACCGGCTAGCGGGAGACCCAGATACGCAGTATTTT
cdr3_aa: CASRTSNRLAGDPDTQYF

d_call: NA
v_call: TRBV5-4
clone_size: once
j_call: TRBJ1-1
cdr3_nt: TGTGCCAGCAGCCCCCTGACAGGGAACACTGAAGCTTTCTTT
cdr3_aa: CASSPLTGNTEAFF

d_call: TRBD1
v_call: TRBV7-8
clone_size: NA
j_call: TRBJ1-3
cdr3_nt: TGTGCCAGCAGCAGATTGACAGGGGAGGCTGGAAACACCATATATTTT
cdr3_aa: CASSRLTGEAGNTIYF

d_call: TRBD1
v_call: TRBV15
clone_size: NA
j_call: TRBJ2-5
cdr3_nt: TGTGCCACCAGCCAAGACAGGGCGGAGACCCAGTACTTC
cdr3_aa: CATSQDRAETQYF

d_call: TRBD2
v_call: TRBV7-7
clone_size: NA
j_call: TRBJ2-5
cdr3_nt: TGTGCCAGCAGCTTAGCGTTACAGCTAGCGGGAGCAGAAGAGACCCAGTACTTC
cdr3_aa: CASSLALQLAGAEETQYF

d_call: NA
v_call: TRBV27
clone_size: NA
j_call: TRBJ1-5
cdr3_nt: TGTGCCAGCAGTTGGGAGGGCCCCTCTCAGCCCCAGCATTTT
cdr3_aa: CASSWEGPSQPQHF

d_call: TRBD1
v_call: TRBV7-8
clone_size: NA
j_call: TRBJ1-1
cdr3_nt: TGTGCCAGCAGCTTAAATGCGGGACAGGGGAGGATCGATGAAGCTTTCTTT
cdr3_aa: CASSLNAGQGRIDEAFF

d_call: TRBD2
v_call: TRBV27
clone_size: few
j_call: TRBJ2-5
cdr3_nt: TGTGCCAGTAGACCCCGACGGCGGGGGGCGCAAGAGACCCAGTACTTC
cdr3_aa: CASRPRRRGAQETQYF

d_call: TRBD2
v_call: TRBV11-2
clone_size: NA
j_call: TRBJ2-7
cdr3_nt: TGTGCCAGCAGCTTAGTAGCGGGGGGGCCGGTTTACGAGCAGTACTTC
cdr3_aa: CASSLVAGGPVYEQYF

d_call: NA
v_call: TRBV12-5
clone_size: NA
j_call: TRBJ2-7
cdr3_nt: TGTGCTAGTGGTTTGGTACAATCGGGGGCCTACGAGCAGTACTTC
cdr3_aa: CASGLVQSGAYEQYF